This section outlines one T cell receptor (beta chain) sequence together with its context. The repertoire was sequenced with immunoSEQ multiplex PCR; TCRdb's copy has only in-frame clones and lacks some. The data hold about 46,000 clones, with 80% to 95% observed a single time. CDR1 and CDR2 from the germline V gene are SEHNR and FQNEAQ (reference sequence). The J segment lost 6 bases and the V segment lost 4 bases, leaving 10 bases of the junction unmatched. The CDR3 is 16 residues long. These data belong to a study of T cell changes during pregnancy in multiple sclerosis. The sequence was obtained from a female donor with multiple sclerosis, enrolled in a pregnancy study. The chain uses TRBV7-9 and TRBJ2-2; TRBD1 matches 8 bases. The sequenced sample was CD8+ T cells from peripheral blood mononuclear cells, obtained in the second trimester of pregnancy. The CDR3 loop reads CASSSPGQVFPGELFF. Written as DNA, the CDR3 is TGTGCCAGCAGCTCTCCGGGACAGGTGTTCCCCGGGGAGCTGTTTTTT.